This passage covers 12 T cell receptor beta chains from one sample sequenced in a study of regulatory T cells in long-lasting Graves disease. With iRepertoire HTBI primers and Arm-PCR of CDR3 regions, TCR beta libraries were built. A single record per CDR3 protein comes from TCRdb applying MiXCR to the multiplex PCR reads. The sample includes approximately 400,000 distinct CDR3 sequences, over 9.5% seen only once; the top ten take 18%. As for time point: newly diagnosed GD, antithyroid drugs for less than 3 months. There was RNA extracted from PBMCs, and the TCR library was made from it. These data were also reused for a study on T cells in Graves' hyperthyroidism and ophthalmopathy.

Sample: peripheral blood mononuclear cells (PBMCs), taken at new diagnosis, from a patient treated with antithyroid drugs. These receptors were collected from a woman between 18 and 30 years old with Graves disease.

This clonotype was detected a few times. V usage is TRBV29-1 and J usage is TRBJ2-4; TRBD1 aligns across 8 bases. The ends lost 8 bases at V and 9 bases at J; junction bases unmatched: 9. The CDR3 is 12 amino acids. The V gene's germline CDR1 is SQVTM and CDR2 ANQGSEA. CDR3 sequence: CSTTGEFGIQYF. The CDR3 DNA reads as TGCAGCACGACAGGGGAGTTCGGCATTCAGTACTTC.

About this clonotype: This may arise from a read error, as a much more abundant clone is one base away. The chain has TRBV6-2 or TRBV6-3 and TRBJ2-1; D is undetermined. Germline CDR1 reads MNHEY; CDR2 reads SVGEGT. The CDR3 sequence is 16 residues long. Trimming left V 3 bases short and J 8 bases short, with 20 bases between. The chain's CDR3 is CASSYSSGLSYDEQFF. CDR3 DNA sequence: TGTGCCAGCAGTTATAGCTCCGGCCTCTCCTATGATGAGCAGTTCTTC.

There are a few counts of this clonotype. V gene TRBV19 combines with J gene TRBJ1-3, with no clear D. CDR3 size: 16 residues. Germline assignment: CDR1 LNHDA and CDR2 SQIVND (reference sequence). Trimming took off 4 bases at V and 0 bases at J, with 13 bases between the two ends. This chain's CDR3 is CASSKSGPYSGNTIYF. As DNA, the CDR3 is TGTGCCAGTAGTAAAAGTGGCCCATACTCTGGAAACACCATATATTTT.

This clonotype was observed many times. The chain joins TRBV6-1 to TRBJ1-6; D is perhaps TRBD1 (5 bases). Trimming shortened V by 7 bases and J by 5 bases, and 18 bases separated the two germline ends. This CDR3 comprises 16 residues. CDR1 is MNHNS, CDR2 SASEGT, per germline. The CDR3 bases are TGTGCCAGCACCCCTTCGGCTCCGGGGGATAATTCACCCCTCCACTTT. This sequence encodes CASTPSAPGDNSPLHF.

This clonotype was counted many times. The rearrangement joins TRBV9 to TRBJ2-3; possible D gene TRBD2, 5 bases. Trimming cost V 2 bases and J 3 bases, with 16 bases left between them. There are 16 residues in the CDR3. Germline values: CDR1 SGDLS, CDR2 YYNGEE. CDR3 bases: TGTGCCAGCAGCGTGGGAGAGAGGATAGGGACAGATACGCAGTATTTT. Translation: CASSVGERIGTDTQYF.

V is TRBV20-1 and J is TRBJ2-2; no clear D. V lost 0 bases, J lost 2 bases, and 10 bases lay in between. This CDR3 is 15 amino acids long. Per germline, CDR1 DFQATT and CDR2 SNEGSKA (reference sequence). The CDR3 region has the DNA TGCAGTGCTAGAGATTTCTACAGCAACACCGGGGAGCTGTTTTTT. Amino acids: CSARDFYSNTGELFF.

V gene TRBV24-1 combines with J gene TRBJ2-1; the D gene is possibly TRBD2 (5 bases). The CDR3 is made up of 13 amino acids. Germline lookup yields CDR1 KGHDR and CDR2 SFDVKD. With 4 bases removed from V and 8 bases from J, the gap between germline ends came to 11 bases. Here the CDR3 reads CATSDPGWDEQFF. The CDR3 nucleotides read TGTGCCACCAGTGACCCGGGGTGGGATGAGCAGTTCTTC.

This clonotype came up many times. This chain links TRBV29-1 with TRBJ2-7; D ambiguous. The CDR3 is 11 residues long. Trimming cost V 0 bases and J 5 bases, with 5 bases left between them. The germline V gene encodes CDR1 SQVTM and CDR2 ANQGSEA. The CDR3 protein is CSVEDSDEQYF. CDR3 in DNA: TGCAGCGTTGAAGACTCGGACGAGCAGTACTTC.

The sample holds many counts of this clonotype. The chain has TRBV7-6 and TRBJ2-7, with TRBD2 as a possible D gene (5 bases). Germline V gene lookup returns CDR1 SGHVS and CDR2 FNYEAQ. Trimming removed 5 bases from V and 3 bases from J, with 17 bases in between. There are 15 residues in the CDR3. The CDR3 reads CASSPPMNRGYEQYF. The CDR3 nucleotides are TGTGCCAGCAGCCCCCCGATGAACCGGGGCTACGAGCAGTACTTC. The full variable domain, its missing parts supplied by reference TRBV7-6 and TRBJ2-7, is GAGVSQSPRYKVTKRGQDVALRCDPISGHVSLYWYRQALGQGPEFLTYFNYEAQQDKSGLPNDRFSAERPEGSISTLTIQRTEQRDSAMYRCASSPPMNRGYEQYFGPGTRLTVT.

The V call is TRBV5-1, the J call TRBJ2-1; maybe TRBD2 (6 bases). V was clipped by 2 bases and J by 7 bases, with 13 bases between them. CDR1 is SGHRS, CDR2 YFSETQ, per germline. This CDR3 region has 14 residues. The CDR3 DNA sequence: TGCGCCAGCAGCTTTACCTTACGGGGGAATGAGCAGTTCTTC. Its translation is CASSFTLRGNEQFF.

The table lists this clonotype with many counts. A junction end diverges from the germline sequence, so it may reflect a read error. The V call is TRBV5-1, the J call TRBJ1-1; TRBD1 might be the D (5 bases). Germline V gene sequence: CDR1 SGHRS, CDR2 YFSETQ. The length of the CDR3 is 12 residues. The DNA of the CDR3 is TGCGCCAGCAGCTTTGGGGACTGGGAAGTAACCTTT. Protein: CASSFGDWEVTF.

This clonotype has a handful of counts. J is TRBJ1-2 and V is TRBV12-3 or TRBV12-4, with D maybe TRBD1 (6 bases). V was cut by 5 bases and J by 4 bases, with 17 bases left in between. The CDR3 spans 15 residues. CDR3 loop: CASSPTTGIPYGYTF. The CDR3 bases are TGTGCCAGCAGTCCAACTACAGGGATACCCTATGGCTACACCTTC.